The 18 T cell receptor beta chains in this list originate from one sample, sequenced in a study of blood T cell repertoires in COVID-19. TCRdb's table, derived via immunoSEQ multiplex PCR, lists solely in-frame clones and lacks some. There are roughly 250,000 clones in the sample; roughly 88% occur only once, and around 3% lies in the top ten. The sample consisted of PBMCs or T cells enriched from blood (not recorded which). The source is a woman aged 40 to 50 who had been exposed to COVID-19.

The chain employs TRBV7-2 and TRBJ2-7; the D gene is possibly TRBD2 (6 bases). Germline V gene data show CDR1 as SGHTA and CDR2 as FQGNSA. The CDR3 runs 13 residues. Between the trimmed V and J ends, which lost 8 bases and 2 bases, there was a span of 13 bases. CDR3 region: CASQGLLAYEQYF. For the CDR3, the DNA is TGTGCCAGCCAGGGACTGCTGGCCTACGAGCAGTACTTC.

This chain connects TRBV27 to TRBJ1-2; maybe TRBD1 (5 bases). Germline lookup yields CDR1 MNHEY and CDR2 SMNVEV (reference sequence). Trimming left V 1 base short and J 7 bases short, with 13 bases between. This CDR3 is 14 amino acids long. CDR3 residues: CASSLFAPGGGYTF. For the CDR3, the DNA is TGTGCCAGCAGTTTATTCGCACCCGGGGGTGGCTACACCTTC.

The chain joins TRBV7-8 to TRBJ2-2; 7 bases match TRBD2. This CDR3 region has 16 residues. The germline V gene encodes CDR1 SGHVS and CDR2 FQNEAQ. Trimming removed 5 bases from V and 0 bases from J; junction bases left unmatched: 6. CDR3 bases: TGTGCCAGCAGCGTAGACAGCGGGGCGAACACCGGGGAGCTGTTTTTT. The encoded protein is CASSVDSGANTGELFF.

The CDR3 coding sequence is TGTGCCAGCAGCTTAGGAGGGGCCCCCCAATACGAGCAGTACTTC. It translates to CASSLGGAPQYEQYF. The chain uses TRBV5-4 and TRBJ2-7; perhaps TRBD2 as D (6 bases). The CDR3 sequence is 15 residues long. Per germline, CDR1 SGHNT and CDR2 YYREEE (reference sequence). V was trimmed by 2 bases and J by 4 bases, leaving 16 bases between them. Looking up the rest from reference TRBV5-4 and TRBJ2-7 gives the full variable domain: ETGVTQSPTHLIKTRGQQVTLRCSSQSGHNTVSWYQQALGQGPQFIFQYYREEENGRGNFPPRFSGLQFPNYSSELNVNALELDDSALYLCASSLGGAPQYEQYFGPGTRLTVT.

This clone has just one count. The gene calls are TRBV6-2 or TRBV6-3 and TRBJ1-1; TRBD1 is a possible D gene (5 bases). The CDR3 covers 14 residues. V dropped 7 bases and J dropped 3 bases, with 15 bases sitting between them. Germline V CDR1 and CDR2: MNHEY, SVGEGT. The CDR3 bases are TGTGCCAGCACCCCGGCAGGGTTTGACACTGAAGCTTTCTTT. This gives the protein CASTPAGFDTEAFF.

This chain links TRBV28 with TRBJ1-6; TRBD1 aligns across 8 bases. The CDR3 contains 14 residues. CDR1 and CDR2 from the germline V gene are MDHEN and SYDVKM. With V trimmed by 5 bases and J by 10 bases, 7 bases remained unmatched. This CDR3 reads CASSRTGTVSPLHF. The CDR3 DNA sequence: TGTGCCAGCAGTCGGACAGGGACAGTGTCACCCCTCCACTTT.

The chain has TRBV18 and TRBJ1-5; no clear D. Looked up from germline, CDR1 is KGHSH and CDR2 is LQKENI. The CDR3 sequence is 14 residues long. V was pared by 3 bases and J by 8 bases, with 14 bases between. CDR3 DNA: TGTGCCAGCTCACCCCAGGAGGGAACGGAGCCCCAGCATTTT. Translating gives CASSPQEGTEPQHF.

The chain couples TRBV7-2 to TRBJ2-1; tentative D call: TRBD1 (5 bases). Per germline, CDR1 SGHTA and CDR2 FQGNSA. Trimming took 5 bases from V and 8 from J, leaving 13 bases between them. The CDR3 length is 13 residues. The CDR3, as DNA: TGTGCCAGCAGCAAAAGGCAGGGCTATGAGCAGTTCTTC. It is translated as CASSKRQGYEQFF.

The J gene is TRBJ1-5, the V gene TRBV6-1, with unresolved D. Germline V CDR1 and CDR2: MNHNS, SASEGT. CDR3 length equals 14 residues. Trimming shortened V by 2 bases and J by 6 bases, and 11 bases separated the two germline ends. CDR3 DNA: TGTGCCAGCAGTGAACCTTGGCCAGGTCAGCCCCAGCATTTT. This codes for CASSEPWPGQPQHF.

This clone was recorded only once. The chain uses TRBV5-1 and TRBJ2-1; TRBD2 might be the D (5 bases). CDR1 is SGHRS and CDR2 is YFSETQ in the germline V gene. This CDR3 has 11 amino acids. V was cut by 5 bases and J by 12 bases, with 12 bases left in between. The CDR3 spells CASRTTEGQFF. The DNA of the CDR3 is TGCGCCAGCAGGACGACCGAGGGGCAGTTCTTC.

The rearrangement links TRBV7-2 to TRBJ2-7, with D perhaps TRBD2 (5 bases). The germline V gene encodes CDR1 SGHTA and CDR2 FQGNSA. V was clipped by 5 bases and J by 0 bases, with 11 bases between them. The CDR3 loop spans 14 amino acids. CDR3 nucleotides: TGTGCCAGCAGCGTCCGGGAATTCTCCTACGAGCAGTACTTC. Protein sequence: CASSVREFSYEQYF.

The chain employs TRBV15 and TRBJ1-4; tentative D call: TRBD1 (6 bases). CDR3 length equals 18 residues. Germline assignment: CDR1 LNHNV and CDR2 YYDKDF (reference sequence). The V gene lost 0 bases and the J gene lost 0 bases, with 14 bases spanning the gap. The CDR3 loop is CATSRDPTGTATNEKLFF. The CDR3 coding sequence is TGTGCCACCAGCAGAGACCCCACAGGGACGGCAACTAATGAAAAACTGTTTTTT.

This chain links TRBV9 with TRBJ2-2; perhaps TRBD2 as D (5 bases). CDR1 is SGDLS, CDR2 YYNGEE, per germline. Trimming pared 0 bases from V and 4 bases from J, leaving 13 bases between. The length of the CDR3 is 16 residues. CDR3 sequence reads: CASSVAPGLVTGELFF. CDR3 coding DNA: TGTGCCAGCAGCGTAGCTCCCGGACTGGTCACCGGGGAGCTGTTTTTT.

The chain recombines TRBV3-1 (or the pseudogene TRBV3-2) with TRBJ1-1, with 10 positions matching TRBD1. CDR1 is LGHDT and CDR2 is YNNKEL in the germline V gene (reference sequence). The CDR3 length is 14 residues. Trimming removed 3 bases from V and 11 bases from J; junction bases left unmatched: 9. CDR3 DNA: TGTGCCAGCAGCCAGTCGACAGGGGGCATAATCGCTTTCTTT. Translating it yields CASSQSTGGIIAFF.

J is TRBJ1-5 and V is TRBV7-9, with D unresolved. This CDR3 has 15 amino acids. Germline assignment: CDR1 SEHNR and CDR2 FQNEAQ (reference sequence). V lost 3 bases, J lost 1 base, and 10 bases lay in between. CDR3: CASSFGVSSNQPQHF. The CDR3 DNA follows: TGTGCCAGCAGCTTCGGGGTGTCGAGCAATCAGCCCCAGCATTTT.

The gene calls are TRBV7-6 and TRBJ1-6; D gene ambiguous. The germline CDR1 and CDR2 sequences are SGHVS and FNYEAQ. CDR3 length: 13 amino acids. V gave up 4 bases and J gave up 7 bases, with 8 bases separating them. CDR3 residues: CASSSRLNSPLHF. The CDR3 DNA follows: TGTGCCAGCAGCTCTAGACTGAATTCACCCCTCCACTTT.

In this sample, this clone turned up once. The chain combines TRBV20-1 with TRBJ1-1; 7 nucleotides agree with TRBD1. This CDR3 is built from 11 residues. CDR1 DFQATT and CDR2 SNEGSKA come from the germline V gene (reference sequence). V gave up 7 bases and J gave up 2 bases; unmatched junction bases: 1. The CDR3 DNA reads as TGCAGTGGGGACAGAAACACTGAAGCTTTCTTT. Encoded protein: CSGDRNTEAFF.

V is TRBV3-1 (or the pseudogene TRBV3-2) and J is TRBJ2-5, with 9 bases matching TRBD2. This CDR3 is built from 14 residues. The V gene end was trimmed by 5 bases and the J gene end by 5 bases; junction bases not matched to a gene: 6. Germline CDR1 LGHDT, CDR2 YNNKEL (reference sequence). The CDR3 here is CASSITGLAETQYF. The CDR3 bases are TGTGCCAGCAGCATCACCGGACTAGCGGAGACCCAGTACTTC.